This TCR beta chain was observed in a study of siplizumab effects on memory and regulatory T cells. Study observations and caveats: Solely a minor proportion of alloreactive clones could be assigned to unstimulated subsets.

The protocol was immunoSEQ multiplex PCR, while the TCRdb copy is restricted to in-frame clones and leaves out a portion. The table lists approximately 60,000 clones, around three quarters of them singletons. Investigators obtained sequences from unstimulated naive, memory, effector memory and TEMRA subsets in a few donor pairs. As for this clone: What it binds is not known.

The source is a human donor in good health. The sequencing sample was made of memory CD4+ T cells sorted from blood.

DNA for the CDR3: TGTGCCAGCAGTTACACCTTTATTACGACCGATGGCTACACCTTC. Translating gives CASSYTFITTDGYTF. This chain connects TRBV6-5 to TRBJ1-2; D remains unclear. V gave up 2 bases and J gave up 6 bases, with 16 bases separating them. This CDR3 spans 15 amino acids. Germline CDR1 and CDR2: MNHEY and SVGAGI.